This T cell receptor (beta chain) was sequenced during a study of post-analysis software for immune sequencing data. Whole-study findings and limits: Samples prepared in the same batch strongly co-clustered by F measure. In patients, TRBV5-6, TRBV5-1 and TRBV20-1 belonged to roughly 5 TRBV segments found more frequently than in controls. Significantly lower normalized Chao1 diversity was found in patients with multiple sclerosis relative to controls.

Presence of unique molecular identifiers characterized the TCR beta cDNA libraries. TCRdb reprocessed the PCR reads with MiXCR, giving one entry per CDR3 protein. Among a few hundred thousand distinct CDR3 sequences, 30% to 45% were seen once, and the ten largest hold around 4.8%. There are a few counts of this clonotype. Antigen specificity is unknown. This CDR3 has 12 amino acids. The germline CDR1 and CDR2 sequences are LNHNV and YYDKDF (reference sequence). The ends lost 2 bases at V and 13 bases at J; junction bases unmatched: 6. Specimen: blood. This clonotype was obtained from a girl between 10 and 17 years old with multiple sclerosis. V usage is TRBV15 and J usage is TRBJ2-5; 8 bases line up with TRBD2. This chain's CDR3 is CATSRLAGRRYF. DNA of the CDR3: TGTGCCACCAGCAGACTAGCGGGCCGCAGGTACTTC.